Presented here are 21 T cell receptor beta chains from one specimen sequenced in a study of T cell changes during pregnancy in multiple sclerosis. This table comes from immunoSEQ multiplex PCR, and its TCRdb copy is limited to in-frame clones, with some not included. The sample shows 65,000 to 90,000 clones, around 92% of them seen only once. Sequencing used peripheral blood, obtained in the third trimester of pregnancy. Receptors were obtained from a female donor in good health, enrolled as a control in a pregnancy study.

The rearrangement uses TRBV30 and TRBJ1-4, with 7 bases aligning to TRBD1. In germline, CDR1 is GTSNPN, CDR2 SVGIG (reference sequence). The CDR3 runs 15 residues. Trimming cost V 6 bases and J 4 bases; bases outside gene matches: 11. The CDR3 loop is CACLPPGTVNEKLFF. In nucleotides, the CDR3 is TGTGCCTGCCTCCCGCCCGGGACAGTTAATGAAAAACTGTTTTTT.

The chain employs TRBV19 and TRBJ2-2, with D tentatively TRBD2 (6 bases). Trimming pared 7 bases from V and 0 bases from J, leaving 12 bases between. This CDR3 has 15 amino acids. Per the germline V gene, CDR1 is LNHDA and CDR2 is SQIVND (reference sequence). In DNA form, the CDR3 reads TGTGCCAGTAACGCCGGGGGTTCGAACACCGGGGAGCTGTTTTTT. It specifies CASNAGGSNTGELFF.

This clone came up once. The gene calls are TRBV10-1 and TRBJ1-1, with TRBD1 matching over 7 bases. V lost 2 bases and J lost 2; bases outside the gene matches: 5. The CDR3 runs to 15 residues. Germline CDR1 reads WNHNN; CDR2 reads SYGVQD (reference sequence). The CDR3, as DNA: TGCGCCAGCAGTGAGATAAACAGGGGAAACACTGAAGCTTTCTTT. Encoded protein: CASSEINRGNTEAFF.

The chain recombines TRBV28 with TRBJ1-3; D might be TRBD1 (5 bases). Per germline, CDR1 MDHEN and CDR2 SYDVKM. The V end lost 2 bases, the J end lost 2 bases, and 13 bases lay between the germline ends. CDR3 length: 16 residues. The CDR3 loop reads CASSLKGFFTGNTIYF. The CDR3 bases are TGTGCCAGCAGTTTAAAGGGGTTTTTTACTGGAAACACCATATATTTT.

This clone was found once. The chain uses TRBV27 and TRBJ2-1; the match to TRBD2 covers 13 bases. This CDR3 has 16 residues. The V gene end was trimmed by 4 bases and the J gene end by 5 bases; junction bases not matched to a gene: 5. The germline V gene has CDR1 MNHEY and CDR2 SMNVEV (reference sequence). CDR3 coding DNA: TGTGCCAGCAGTTCGGGGACTAGCGGGAACAACAATGAGCAGTTCTTC. It codes for CASSSGTSGNNNEQFF.

This clone was detected a few times. The chain recombines TRBV14 with TRBJ1-1; weak D call: TRBD1 (6 bases). Trimming left V 1 base short and J 9 bases short, with 9 bases between. Germline V CDR1 and CDR2: SGHDN, FVKESK. The CDR3 totals 12 residues. The CDR3 DNA sequence: TGTGCCAGCAGCCAAGTACAGGGTAAAGCTTTCTTT. Translation: CASSQVQGKAFF.

V is TRBV6-5 and J is TRBJ2-5; the D gene is possibly TRBD2 (6 bases). This CDR3 spans 14 amino acids. Germline CDR1 reads MNHEY; CDR2 reads SVGAGI. The ends were cut back, 2 bases at V and 2 bases at J, with 9 bases in the middle. The CDR3 protein is CASSYASAQETQYF. The CDR3 DNA sequence: TGTGCCAGCAGTTACGCTAGCGCTCAAGAGACCCAGTACTTC.

The CDR3 spells CASSLWALSNEQFF. CDR3 nucleotides: TGTGCCAGCAGTTTATGGGCATTGTCCAATGAGCAGTTCTTC. The chain combines TRBV27 with TRBJ2-1; D is unresolved. Germline CDR1 is MNHEY and CDR2 is SMNVEV (reference sequence). The germline V and J ends were trimmed by 1 base and 6 bases, with 10 bases remaining between them. The CDR3 covers 14 residues.

J is TRBJ2-3 and V is TRBV6-4, with 12 bases identical to TRBD2. The trim removed 8 bases at V and 5 bases at J, leaving 8 bases unmatched. Germline values: CDR1 MRHNA, CDR2 SNTAGT. The CDR3 extends over 15 amino acids. The CDR3 nucleotides are TGTGCCAGCTCCAGACTAGCGGGAGCGGTAGATACGCAGTATTTT. Its translation: CASSRLAGAVDTQYF.

This clone occurred once. This chain connects TRBV5-4 to TRBJ2-3; 10 nucleotides match TRBD2. Germline trimming cut 4 bases from V and 4 bases from J; bases unmatched to any gene: 9. The CDR3 is 16 amino acids. Germline-derived CDR1 and CDR2 are SGHNT and YYREEE (reference sequence). The CDR3 is CASSRSSGSGADTQYF. In DNA, the CDR3 is TGTGCCAGCAGCCGATCTAGCGGGAGTGGCGCAGATACGCAGTATTTT.

The chain carries TRBV5-6 and TRBJ2-1; D perhaps matches TRBD1 (6 bases). The germline CDR1 and CDR2 sequences are SGHDT and YYEEEE. Trimming left V 0 bases short and J 10 bases short, with 17 bases between. CDR3 length: 15 residues. The CDR3 spells CASSLDWDNQVEQFF. The CDR3 DNA follows: TGTGCCAGCAGCTTGGACTGGGACAACCAGGTGGAGCAGTTCTTC.

The chain uses TRBV7-9 and TRBJ2-1, with TRBD1 as a possible D gene (5 bases). Trimming pared 6 bases from V and 0 bases from J, leaving 18 bases between. The germline gives CDR1 SEHNR, CDR2 FQNEAQ (reference sequence). The CDR3 loop spans 17 amino acids. The CDR3 sequence: CASSGDQGLFSYNEQFF. The CDR3 coding sequence is TGTGCCAGCAGTGGAGACCAGGGCCTATTCTCCTACAATGAGCAGTTCTTC.

The rearrangement joins TRBV5-1 to TRBJ2-1; D perhaps matches TRBD1 (5 bases). V gave up 5 bases and J gave up 4 bases, with 10 bases separating them. Germline V gene lookup returns CDR1 SGHRS and CDR2 YFSETQ. The CDR3 is 13 residues long. The CDR3, as DNA: TGCGCCAGCAGAGGGGCGGATTACAATGAGCAGTTCTTC. It encodes CASRGADYNEQFF.

This sequence joins TRBV4-3 and TRBJ2-5; D call uncertain. CDR1 and CDR2 from the germline V gene are LGHNA and YSLEER. This CDR3 is built from 14 residues. The V gene lost 0 bases and the J gene lost 4 bases, with 9 bases spanning the gap. For the CDR3, the DNA is TGCGCCAGCAGCCAAGATTTGGAGAGAGAGACCCAGTACTTC. It yields the protein CASSQDLERETQYF.

J is TRBJ2-7 and V is TRBV5-5, with 11 bases aligning to TRBD2. The CDR3 spans 15 residues. J was trimmed by 7 bases and V by 4 bases; bases with no gene match: 10. Germline assignment: CDR1 SGHKS and CDR2 YYEKEE (reference sequence). Written as DNA, the CDR3 is TGTGCCAGCAGCCTACAACTAGCGGGAGTTCCGGAGCAGTACTTC. It encodes CASSLQLAGVPEQYF.

The V and J genes are TRBV6-1 and TRBJ1-1; perhaps TRBD1 as D (6 bases). The CDR3 length is 15 residues. V shed 7 bases and J shed 5 bases, with 20 bases lying between them. Germline assignment: CDR1 MNHNS and CDR2 SASEGT. The CDR3 DNA reads as TGTGCCAGCACCGAAGTAGGGGGAAGGGGTACTGAAGCTTTCTTT. Translated: CASTEVGGRGTEAFF.

CDR3: CASSPGTSGGGEQFF. The DNA for the CDR3 is TGCGCCAGCAGCCCCGGGACTAGCGGGGGCGGTGAGCAGTTCTTC. The V gene is TRBV5-1, the J gene TRBJ2-1, with 14 bases identical to TRBD2. The junction had 6 bases not matched to a gene; V was cut back by 4 bases and J by 9 bases. Germline CDR1 SGHRS, CDR2 YFSETQ. The CDR3 totals 15 residues.

The gene calls are TRBV19 and TRBJ2-6; TRBD2 is a possible D gene (6 bases). The CDR3 has 18 amino acids. The germline V gene encodes CDR1 LNHDA and CDR2 SQIVND (reference sequence). V dropped 8 bases and J dropped 1 base, with 21 bases sitting between them. The CDR3 loop reads CASLLPGRDSSGANVLTF. CDR3 nucleotides: TGTGCCAGTCTCTTACCGGGACGGGACTCATCTGGGGCCAACGTCCTGACTTTC.

The J gene is TRBJ2-7, the V gene TRBV28, with 7 nucleotides matching TRBD1. Trimming removed 3 bases from V and 2 bases from J; junction bases left unmatched: 10. The CDR3 is made up of 16 amino acids. CDR1 is MDHEN, CDR2 SYDVKM, per germline. The CDR3 nucleotides read TGTGCCAGCAGTTTCGGTTTTGGGACAGCCACCTACGAGCAGTACTTC. It specifies CASSFGFGTATYEQYF.

This chain joins TRBV5-1 and TRBJ2-2; D gene ambiguous. There are 14 residues in the CDR3. Germline V gives CDR1 SGHRS, CDR2 YFSETQ. V dropped 0 bases and J dropped 7 bases, with 10 bases sitting between them. Written as DNA, the CDR3 is TGCGCCAGCAGCTTGGCTGGAGTTAGCGGGGAGCTGTTTTTT. Its protein is CASSLAGVSGELFF.

This chain links TRBV19 with TRBJ2-2; 9 bases line up with TRBD1. Trimming at V came to 7 bases and at J to 2 bases, leaving 5 bases not matched to a gene. Per germline, CDR1 LNHDA and CDR2 SQIVND (reference sequence). The CDR3 sequence is 15 residues long. DNA for the CDR3: TGTGCCAGTAATTGGGACAGGGTAAACACCGGGGAGCTGTTTTTT. Encoded protein: CASNWDRVNTGELFF.